This T cell receptor (beta chain) was found in a study of cytomegalovirus exposure and HLA in healthy donors (dated by TCRdb to about 2017). About the study as a whole: The roughly 670 repertoires of the first cohort and the approximately 130 validation repertoires were produced on the same platform, according to a later analysis. The study aimed to test whether cataloging public T cell receptors could reveal signatures of past pathogen exposure. Along with the approximately 670-subject first cohort, a separate validation cohort of some 130 different subjects was used. The study combined high-throughput TCR immunosequencing, statistical association of individual TCRs with disease status, and machine learning to predict cytomegalovirus infection status. Study-wide findings and limitations: The classifier was reported to diagnose cytomegalovirus status with high specificity and sensitivity in both the original cohort and the validation cohort. Subsequent analysis determined that TCRs grouped into clusters in the first cohort also showed a tendency toward co-occurrence across the roughly 110 validation repertoires, and approximately 93% of cluster scores exceeded 0. A total of around 150 TCR beta chains were listed by the study as associated with cytomegalovirus. According to the authors, the approach could potentially be generalized to other disease states and immunological phenotypes. Across donors, most TCR sequences were observed very rarely, whereas some public TCRs were present in many individuals. All 120 repertoires were used to score co-occurrence in the validation cohort in a later analysis, because that analysis had no HLA typing for the cohort. In vitro tests confirmed that a few of the cytomegalovirus-associated TCR beta chains recognize cytomegalovirus antigens.

The donors belonged to the validation cohort of 90 to 150 subjects, which was separate from the approximately 700-subject first cohort. Libraries were constructed by the immunoSEQ multiplex PCR assay. The paper's processing steps were these. To diagnose cytomegalovirus status from the catalog of TCR beta chain sequences, a statistical classification framework was built. TCRdb took this table from immuneACCESS and kept in-frame rearrangements with V and J called. Such tables lack part of the clones; where checked against another copy, unresolved V genes explain under half of the gap, and the rest is unexplained. Clonal size and the V and J genes are those of that table, whereas D and trimming came from the DNA. This sample is represented by fewer than 150,000 clones; 86% of them were singletons. About 5.3% of the sample is in the top ten clones. A remark on this clone: The specificity of this receptor is unknown. It has no much larger one-base neighbor in the sample; base qualities were not kept.

The specimen was PBMCs. The source is a man between 18 and 35 years old in good health and CMV-seronegative.

The CDR3 region has the sequence CASSQEQGANNQPQHF. The base sequence is TGTGCCAGCAGCCAAGAACAGGGGGCGAACAATCAGCCCCAGCATTTT. Recombination linked TRBV4-2 to TRBJ1-5; 9 central nucleotides agree with TRBD1. The germline V gene provides CDR1 LGHNA and CDR2 YNFKEQ. Including cysteine and phenylalanine, the CDR3 has 16 amino acids. Of all the DNA, just the CDR3 is kept, 48 bases in frame from base 1. V is trimmed back by 0 bases and J by 3 bases, and the junction contains 3 bases that no gene match accounts for.